This T cell receptor beta chain was sequenced during a study of CD8+ T cells in alopecia areata. Study results and caveats: Across lesional scalp, and particularly alopecia totalis/universalis, clonality surpassed that of normal scalp. Patients shared TCRs less clearly than mice did, possibly for HLA-related reasons.

RNA extraction and reverse transcription yielded cDNA as sequencing template. Produced via immunoSEQ multiplex PCR; TCRdb's table is partial and in-frame only. This table has 170,000 or so clones, approximately 62% appearing once. Per the germline V gene, CDR1 is GTSNPN and CDR2 is SVGIG (reference sequence). There are 13 residues in the CDR3. With 8 bases removed from V and 2 bases from J, the gap between germline ends came to 15 bases. Concerning this clone itself: Its antigen is not identified.

J is TRBJ1-1 and V is TRBV30; maybe TRBD1 (6 bases). The TCR sequence derives from a human donor with alopecia areata. The sequencing used CD4+ T cells sorted from blood, collected at week 0. As DNA, the CDR3 is TGTGCCCTGGAAGGGGGTGCAAACACTGAAGCTTTCTTT. It translates to CALEGGANTEAFF.